This T cell receptor beta chain was recorded in a study of siplizumab effects on memory and regulatory T cells (dated by TCRdb to between 2019 and 2020). Some background on the complete study: The study examined how the anti-CD2 antibody siplizumab affects alloreactive T-cell subsets in allogeneic mixed lymphocyte reactions built from human PBMCs.

General study outcomes and caveats: In reactions with siplizumab, an average of roughly 69% of mappable alloreactive CD4+ clones were Treg-derived, compared with 25% to 30% in control reactions. Whether proliferating Tregs from siplizumab cultures actually had suppressive function was not functionally confirmed. Siplizumab significantly reduced the cumulative frequency of alloreactive sequences traceable to unstimulated CD4+ memory T cells. Because sequences below about 10^-5 frequency were poorly captured, only a minor fraction of alloreactive clones could be mapped to unstimulated subsets. Roughly 75-96% of proliferating CD4+ or CD8+ clones could not be assigned a naive or memory phenotype. Unstimulated naive T cells appeared more diverse than memory T cells, and naive cells seemed to contribute substantially to the alloresponse.

With respect to this clone: This clone's antigen is unknown. No much larger clonotype is one base removed from it; base qualities were not supplied.

Per the germline V gene, KGHSH is the CDR1 and LQKENI is the CDR2. Clipping removes 1 base from V and 2 bases from J, with 8 as the unmatched junction base count. Including the terminal cysteine and phenylalanine, the CDR3 comprises 17 residues. The read is trimmed to its CDR3 DNA, 51 bases read in frame from base 1. Sorted unstimulated T cells and proliferating T cells recovered from mixed lymphocyte reactions were subjected to TCRbeta CDR3 sequencing. Fresh whole blood from around 11 HLA-typed healthy donors was used to isolate PBMCs. Unstimulated CD4+ non-regulatory T cells were FACS-sorted to map the origin of alloreactive clones. Libraries were made using the immunoSEQ multiplex PCR assay. Each sample had some 96,000 TCR templates assayed by the deep sequencing platform. Genomic DNA extracted from sorted T cells was the material used for TCRbeta CDR3 sequencing. Processing in the source paper ran as follows. The R programming language was used for clonal analysis of TCRbeta CDR3 data. Comparing unstimulated samples against CFSE-low samples taken after the reaction was how alloreactive CD4+ and CD8+ clones were defined. Regulatory or non-regulatory origin was assigned to alloreactive CD4+ clones by matching of sequences to sorted unstimulated Treg and non-Treg repertoires. In its TCRdb copy, this immuneACCESS table keeps in-frame sequences only and misses some clones. Where compared with another copy, unresolved V genes explain less than half of these, and the others have no known cause. The V and J calls and clone size were taken over from that table, and D and trimming were inferred from the DNA. The sample yields 87,000 or so clones; approximately 95% were counted once. The ten largest make up roughly 0.3% of the sample.

Sequenced sample: non-Treg CD4+ T cells sorted from blood. In light of the paper, this sample's cell subset or site label describes: FACS-sorted unstimulated CD4+ non-regulatory T cells. The sequence joins TRBV18 to TRBJ2-7, and 10 junctional nucleotides match TRBD2. The TCR was taken from a human donor in good health. The CDR3 reads CASSPQSRAGGPYEQYF. The DNA sequence is given as TGTGCCAGCTCACCACAATCGCGAGCGGGAGGGCCCTACGAGCAGTACTTC.